A selection of T cell receptor beta chains follows, all from one sample in a study of preoperative IRX-2 immunotherapy in early breast cancer. Data came from immunoSEQ multiplex PCR; TCRdb stores just in-frame clones and leaves some out. In the table there are about 43,000 clones, about 95% of which are singletons. Sequenced here: tumor tissue, sampled after IRX-2 immunotherapy. The receptors shown here come from a human donor with breast cancer. Both conserved end residues are part of each CDR3. D genes are given only for firm matches. Clone size appears in some rows only: once, few, many, or a class for an expanded clone.

clone size	V gene	J gene	D gene	CDR3 DNA	CDR3 protein
-	TRBV7-6	TRBJ2-3	-	TGTGCCAGCAGCTTAGAGGCCAGGGGGGGGGATACGCAGTATTTT	CASSLEARGGDTQYF
-	TRBV6-6	TRBJ1-5	-	TGTGCCAGCAGTTACTCTGGGTTCAATCAGCCCCAGCATTTT	CASSYSGFNQPQHF
-	TRBV7-9	TRBJ2-3	-	TGTGCCAGCAGCTCGTCGGGGGGCCTTGGGGATACGCAGTATTTT	CASSSSGGLGDTQYF
-	TRBV5-6	TRBJ1-5	-	TGTGCCAGCAGCTTGGGAGGGGCCCAGCCCCAGCATTTT	CASSLGGAQPQHF
-	TRBV11-2	TRBJ2-1	-	TGTGCCAGCAGCCCACGGACTTTCGCAGGCAATGAGCAGTTCTTC	CASSPRTFAGNEQFF
-	TRBV7-9	TRBJ1-3	-	TGTGCCAGCAGCTTAGACCGTGACAGCTCTGGAAACACCATATATTTT	CASSLDRDSSGNTIYF
once	TRBV6-6	TRBJ1-1	-	TGTGCCAGCAGTTGGGGACTGAACACTGAAGCTTTCTTT	CASSWGLNTEAFF
-	TRBV4-1	TRBJ1-2	TRBD1	TGCGCCAGCACCAGAATCGGACAGGGAAATGGCTACACCTTC	CASTRIGQGNGYTF
once	TRBV11-2	TRBJ2-5	-	TGTGCCAGCAGCACGGACAGTTCCCGGGCCCAGTACTTC	CASSTDSSRAQYF
-	TRBV11-2	TRBJ2-5	TRBD2	TGTGCCAGCAGCCCCCAGCGGGGGGGCTTGGGGACCCAGTACTTC	CASSPQRGGLGTQYF
-	TRBV5-5	TRBJ2-4	-	TGTGCCAGCAGCCCGAGGGGGATAGTCAAAAACATTCAGTACTTC	CASSPRGIVKNIQYF
-	TRBV6-4	TRBJ2-2	-	TGTGCCAGCAGTGACTCTGCGGGACGGGGCACCGGGGAGCTGTTTTTT	CASSDSAGRGTGELFF
-	TRBV7-2	TRBJ2-3	-	TGTGCCAGCAGCTTAACTTTCTTAGATACGCAGTATTTT	CASSLTFLDTQYF
-	TRBV28	TRBJ1-4	-	TGTGCCAGCAGCTCAGAGGCGGCCGCTAATGAAAAACTGTTTTTT	CASSSEAAANEKLFF
-	TRBV27	TRBJ2-5	TRBD1	TGTGCCAGCAGCCTCCAGGGGGCGAAGACCCAGTACTTC	CASSLQGAKTQYF
-	TRBV28	TRBJ2-1	-	TGTGCCAGCAGGCGCACAGAGTACAATGAGCAGTTCTTC	CASRRTEYNEQFF
-	TRBV13	TRBJ2-1	TRBD2	TGTGCCAGCAGCTTAGTAAGGCGGGGGGGTGACAATGAGCAGTTCTTC	CASSLVRRGGDNEQFF
-	TRBV6-4	TRBJ2-7	-	TGTGCCAGCAGTGACTCGATTTATCACTACGAGCAGTACTTC	CASSDSIYHYEQYF
-	TRBV7-3	TRBJ2-1	TRBD2	TGTGCCAGCAGAGCCGGGACTAGCGGGAGTAAGGATGAGCAGTTCTTC	CASRAGTSGSKDEQFF
-	TRBV4-2	TRBJ1-3	TRBD1	TGTGCCAGCAGCCAAGCTACGAAGGGGGCTTCCGGAAACACCATATATTTT	CASSQATKGASGNTIYF
-	TRBV2	TRBJ1-3	-	TGTGCCAGCAGTGAAGCGGTGACCATATATTTT	CASSEAVTIYF
-	TRBV27	TRBJ2-1	-	TGTGCCAGCAGTTTATCTAGACAGTTTGAGCAGTTCTTC	CASSLSRQFEQFF
once	TRBV7-6	TRBJ1-5	-	TGTGCCAGCAGCTTGGTGGGCAATCAGCCCCAGCATTTT	CASSLVGNQPQHF
-	TRBV13	TRBJ1-4	TRBD1	TGTGCCAGCAGCTTAGGGACAGGGGCTAGTGAAAAACTGTTTTTT	CASSLGTGASEKLFF
once	TRBV2	TRBJ1-2	-	TGTGCCAGCAGTCAAGATCCGGGCTCCACCCTGGGCTACACCTTC	CASSQDPGSTLGYTF
-	TRBV5-1	TRBJ1-3	-	TGCGCCAGCAGCTTTGAGAGGGAGAGAAACACCATATATTTT	CASSFERERNTIYF
-	TRBV27	TRBJ2-7	TRBD2	TGTGCCAGCAGTCCACTCGGGACTAGCGGGCTGGGATGGTCCTACGAGCAGTACTTC	CASSPLGTSGLGWSYEQYF
-	TRBV5-4	TRBJ2-4	TRBD2	TGTGCCAGCAGCTTGGCCGGGGGGGACATTCAGTACTTC	CASSLAGGDIQYF
once	TRBV14	TRBJ2-2	TRBD1	TGTGCCAGCAGCCAAGGTGGGACAGGATTCACCGGGGAGCTGTTTTTT	CASSQGGTGFTGELFF
-	TRBV4-3	TRBJ2-7	-	TGCGCCAGCAGCCAAGTGCAAGGAAACGAGCAGTACTTC	CASSQVQGNEQYF
-	TRBV11-1	TRBJ2-3	TRBD1	TGTGCCAGCAGCAAGAACAGGGGGCAAGCAGATACGCAGTATTTT	CASSKNRGQADTQYF
-	TRBV2	TRBJ2-7	TRBD2	TGTGCCAGCAGTATCGGCGGGAGGTCGGGGGAGCAGTACTTC	CASSIGGRSGEQYF
-	TRBV28	TRBJ1-1	-	TGTGCCAGCAGTGAGACGGGTGGGACTGAAGCTTTCTTT	CASSETGGTEAFF
once	TRBV2	TRBJ2-1	-	TGTGCCAGCAGAGCCGTTGGGCTAGCGAATGAGCAGTTCTTC	CASRAVGLANEQFF
-	TRBV28	TRBJ1-1	-	TGTGCCAGCAGTAAGTTGGTTGGGCGCACTGAAGCTTTCTTT	CASSKLVGRTEAFF